Described below is a single TCR beta chain sequence and its context. The identical CDR3 is also encoded by other nucleotide sequences in the sample. Some clones are missing from TCRdb's copy, which holds only in-frame ones; the method was immunoSEQ multiplex PCR. Among tens of thousands of clones listed, approximately 89% were seen once. Trimming took 8 bases from V and 5 from J, leaving 16 bases between them. The germline V gene has CDR1 SEHNR and CDR2 FQNEAQ (reference sequence). CDR3 length: 15 amino acids. These data belong to a study of technical replicates of blood from a few donors. The chain is built from TRBV7-9 and TRBJ1-6; a possible D gene is TRBD1 (6 bases). The sample taken for sequencing was PBMCs. The TCR was taken from a human donor in good health. Some clones in this sample may be carry-over from other donors' samples. CDR3 nucleotides: TGTGCCAGCTCCCATGGGGGGGGCGATAATTCACCCCTCCACTTT. The encoded protein is CASSHGGGDNSPLHF.